A selection of T cell receptor beta chains follows, all from one sample in a study of CD4 T cells in relation to SARS-CoV-2 and coronaviruses. Antigens of these TCRs are unknown. Produced via immunoSEQ multiplex PCR; TCRdb's table is partial and in-frame only. Of around 28,000 clones listed, 65% to 80% were seen once; the top ten hold 3% to 4%. The sample consisted of memory CD4+ T cells from PBMCs, cultured in vitro. Receptors originate from an adult with COVID-19. The CDR3 runs from the conserved cysteine through the conserved F or W.

J gene: TRBJ1-2
V gene: TRBV9
CDR3 length: 12
CDR3 protein: CASSAGGFGYTF

J gene: TRBJ2-2
V gene: TRBV18
CDR3 length: 14
CDR3 protein: CASSHVRDTGELFF

J gene: TRBJ2-2
V gene: TRBV28
CDR3 length: 16
CDR3 protein: CASSLPDRVHTGELFF

J gene: TRBJ2-1
V gene: TRBV9
CDR3 length: 16
CDR3 protein: CASSVVGTGTYNEQFF

J gene: TRBJ2-7
V gene: TRBV5-4
CDR3 length: 15
CDR3 protein: CASSLGTGGAYEQYF

J gene: TRBJ2-1
V gene: TRBV2
CDR3 length: 18
CDR3 protein: CASSPGTSGRASYNEQFF

J gene: TRBJ1-2
V gene: TRBV2
CDR3 length: 11
CDR3 protein: CASRLSYGYTF

J gene: TRBJ2-3
V gene: TRBV6-4
CDR3 length: 13
CDR3 protein: CASSGDSTDTQYF

J gene: TRBJ2-3
V gene: TRBV5-6
CDR3 length: 14
CDR3 protein: CASCTGPFTDTQYF

J gene: TRBJ2-4
V gene: TRBV5-1
CDR3 length: 18
CDR3 protein: CASSSGTSGDLAKNIQYF

J gene: TRBJ1-4
V gene: TRBV2
CDR3 length: 14
CDR3 protein: CASSDRATNEKLFF

J gene: TRBJ2-5
V gene: TRBV2
CDR3 length: 12
CDR3 protein: CASSAKGETQYF

J gene: TRBJ1-1
V gene: TRBV3-1/TRBV3-2
CDR3 length: 14
CDR3 protein: CASSQRGLNTEAFF

J gene: TRBJ2-5
V gene: TRBV4-1
CDR3 length: 15
CDR3 protein: CASSQTSGREETQYF

J gene: TRBJ2-1
V gene: TRBV5-1
CDR3 length: 15
CDR3 protein: CASSPGTSGYNEQFF

J gene: TRBJ1-2
V gene: TRBV18
CDR3 length: 13
CDR3 protein: CASSEDRNYGYTF

J gene: TRBJ2-5
V gene: TRBV27
CDR3 length: 18
CDR3 protein: CASSRSGGTGGFLETQYF

J gene: TRBJ2-6
V gene: TRBV5-4
CDR3 length: 18
CDR3 protein: CASSLGTPGESGANVLTF

J gene: TRBJ1-5
V gene: TRBV30
CDR3 length: 12
CDR3 protein: CAWRTGDQPQHF

J gene: TRBJ2-7
V gene: TRBV15
CDR3 length: 15
CDR3 protein: CATSRDYQRDYEQYF

J gene: TRBJ2-4
V gene: TRBV6-2/TRBV6-3
CDR3 length: 13
CDR3 protein: CASSRSGGNIQYF

J gene: TRBJ2-1
V gene: TRBV5-1
CDR3 length: 15
CDR3 protein: CASSFGGGVYNEQFF

J gene: TRBJ2-7
V gene: TRBV30
CDR3 length: 12
CDR3 protein: CAWSRSPYEQYF

J gene: TRBJ1-5
V gene: TRBV19
CDR3 length: 15
CDR3 protein: CASNTGQYSNQPQHF

J gene: TRBJ1-1
V gene: TRBV3-1/TRBV3-2
CDR3 length: 15
CDR3 protein: CASSLWGGMNTEAFF

J gene: TRBJ2-7
V gene: TRBV2
CDR3 length: 16
CDR3 protein: CASSEADPRQGDEQYF

J gene: TRBJ2-2
V gene: TRBV3-1/TRBV3-2
CDR3 length: 15
CDR3 protein: CASSSMTGVIGELFF

J gene: TRBJ1-1
V gene: TRBV10-2
CDR3 length: 13
CDR3 protein: CASSDFRNTEAFF

J gene: TRBJ2-1
V gene: TRBV5-6
CDR3 length: 18
CDR3 protein: CASSSRTSGRSSYNEQFF

J gene: TRBJ1-4
V gene: TRBV7-9
CDR3 length: 15
CDR3 protein: CASSSGQGYNEKLFF

J gene: TRBJ1-2
V gene: TRBV6-5
CDR3 length: 13
CDR3 protein: CASSYGGGYGYTF

J gene: TRBJ2-3
V gene: TRBV7-3
CDR3 length: 16
CDR3 protein: CASSLRVAGGKDTQYF

J gene: TRBJ2-7
V gene: TRBV7-2
CDR3 length: 18
CDR3 protein: CASSLAAGSTSGAYEQYF

J gene: TRBJ2-6
V gene: TRBV5-4
CDR3 length: 18
CDR3 protein: CASSPRGWDFSGANVLTF

J gene: TRBJ2-7
V gene: TRBV28
CDR3 length: 14
CDR3 protein: CASSLPGPPYEQYF

J gene: TRBJ1-6
V gene: TRBV4-1
CDR3 length: 17
CDR3 protein: CASSVKTPGGNNSPLHF

J gene: TRBJ1-2
V gene: TRBV20-1
CDR3 length: 11
CDR3 protein: CSARSVYGYTF

J gene: TRBJ1-4
V gene: TRBV7-2
CDR3 length: 15
CDR3 protein: CASSASGVGNEKLFF

J gene: TRBJ2-7
V gene: TRBV29-1
CDR3 length: 12
CDR3 protein: CSVGRGDYEQYF

J gene: TRBJ2-7
V gene: TRBV4-1
CDR3 length: 16
CDR3 protein: CASSQERDRASYEQYF

J gene: TRBJ2-3
V gene: TRBV5-6
CDR3 length: 14
CDR3 protein: CASSLEQWGDTQYF

J gene: TRBJ1-1
V gene: TRBV5-6
CDR3 length: 16
CDR3 protein: CASSLAGGQDDTEAFF

J gene: TRBJ2-1
V gene: TRBV15
CDR3 length: 15
CDR3 protein: CATSRASGNTPEQFF

J gene: TRBJ2-5
V gene: TRBV19
CDR3 length: 15
CDR3 protein: CASMGQGALSETQYF